The TCR beta chain described here comes from a study of blood T cells in healthy people across ages (dated by TCRdb to 2015 to 2017). About the full investigation: In model experiments, roughly one uniquely barcoded TCR beta cDNA molecule per two T cells was captured by template switching. The study measured age-related changes in TCR beta repertoire diversity using deep sequencing normalized with unique cDNA molecular identifiers. The donors were divided into four age groups: young (average roughly 15 years), middle-aged (approximately 41), aged (around 67) and long-lived (roughly 88). To avoid experimental bias, donors of different ages were randomly spread across the sequencing lanes. The study analyzed two additional independent replicas of 1 million unique cDNA reads from the same blood draw for two donors, one aged 18 to 29 and one aged 80 or older.

The library was produced with 5' RACE. Sequencer: Illumina HiSeq 2500. The second PCR ran for about 6 to 12 cycles and used a J-beta primer mix along with a sample-barcoded 5' primer. A template-switch 5' adaptor carrying 12 random nucleotides introduced a unique molecular identifier onto each TCR beta cDNA molecule. Each sample yielded at least 3 million CDR3-containing paired-end reads. First-strand cDNA synthesis was performed from all RNA using the Mint cDNA synthesis kit, with priming by a TRBC-specific oligonucleotide. Following uracil-DNA glycosylase treatment, a first 18-cycle PCR with universal primers M1SS and BC2_uni_R was performed on all cDNA. In the paper's pipeline: For normalization, 1 million high-quality reads, each with a distinct molecular identifier, were randomly selected from each sample. Instead of being binned into consensus sequences, reads with shared molecular identifiers were discarded. CDR3 identification, clonotype clustering and error correction used MiTCR with a Q25 quality threshold and the strictest error-elimination algorithm. A nonparametric unseen species model with Euler transformation was used to estimate a lower bound on total TCR beta diversity. The public reads were reanalyzed by TCRdb: fastp trimming at Q25, MiXCR alignment, in-frame beta chains only. Every distinct CDR3 protein forms one entry, paired with its most common genes and DNA. TCRdb, not the authors, supplied the V and J calls. The sample table contains over a million distinct CDR3 sequences; only one count was recorded for 40% to 50% of them. The ten largest clonotypes hold 15% to 20% of the sample.

The paper's findings and limits, for the study overall: Donor CMV infection status was unknown, potentially confounding age-related changes in expanded clonotypes. Estimates of total diversity based on one million sequenced T cells were regarded as lower bounds and as underestimates. As age increased, observed TCR beta diversity per million T cells dropped in a roughly linear way, and a significant reduction was already evident by age 40. Compared with the aged group, the long-lived group had more naive CD4+ T cells, fewer expanded clones and increased TCR diversity, a pattern suggesting age selection. Because profiling used bulk unsorted PBMCs, naive and antigen-experienced compartments could not be compared conclusively. There was a strong correlation between observed TCR beta diversity and the percentage of naive T cells measured by flow cytometry.

Remarks on this clonotype: The target of this receptor is not known. Qualities for individual bases were not recorded, and no much larger clone is one base off.

Reading from cysteine to phenylalanine, the CDR3 counts 15 amino acids. Only the CDR3 portion is preserved as DNA: 45 bases, with reading frame beginning at the first base. Here V drops 3 bases and J drops 3 bases, and the junction holds 4 bases not matched to any gene. Donors were under 40 systemically healthy Caucasian individuals from Russia aged roughly 6 to 100 years. Approximately 9.3 milliliters of peripheral blood were collected from each donor into EDTA-treated Vacutainer tubes. Ficoll-Paque density-gradient centrifugation was used to isolate PBMCs, with at least 6.5 million per sample. Total RNA was extracted from PBMCs with Trizol reagent, with at least 5.5 micrograms obtained per sample. For every donor, flow cytometry on a PBMC aliquot measured the percentage of naive CD45RAhigh/CD27high T cells.

This sequence uses TRBV12-3 or TRBV12-4 and TRBJ2-1; TRBD2 lines up with 8 middle nucleotides. The specimen was blood. The source is a woman aged 60-75 years in good health. Read as DNA, the sequence is TGTGCCAGCAGTTTGAGTAGCGGGATCTACAATGAGCAGTTCTTC. This yields the protein CASSLSSGIYNEQFF.